This T cell receptor (beta chain) is drawn from a study of post-analysis software for immune sequencing data. Built from TCR beta cDNA, the libraries had unique molecular identifiers in them. MiXCR, run by TCRdb on the PCR reads, gives a single entry per CDR3 protein. The table records roughly 600,000 distinct CDR3 sequences, around 47% of them present only once. This TCR came from a girl between 10 and 17 years old with multiple sclerosis. The sequencing input was blood.

The CDR3 reads CASSPRTGGHEQYF. The CDR3 DNA follows: TGTGCCAGCAGCCCGCGGACAGGGGGTCACGAGCAGTACTTC. The rearrangement uses TRBV7-9 and TRBJ2-7; 10 nucleotides agree with TRBD1. Germline lookup yields CDR1 SEHNR and CDR2 FQNEAQ (reference sequence). The CDR3 length is 14 residues. V lost 5 bases and J lost 5; bases outside the gene matches: 6. Variable domain in full (rest from reference TRBV7-9 and TRBJ2-7): DTGVSQNPRHKITKRGQNVTFRCDPISEHNRLYWYRQTLGQGPEFLTYFQNEAQLEKSRLLSDRFSAERPKGSFSTLEIQRTEQGDSAMYLCASSPRTGGHEQYFGPGTRLTVT.